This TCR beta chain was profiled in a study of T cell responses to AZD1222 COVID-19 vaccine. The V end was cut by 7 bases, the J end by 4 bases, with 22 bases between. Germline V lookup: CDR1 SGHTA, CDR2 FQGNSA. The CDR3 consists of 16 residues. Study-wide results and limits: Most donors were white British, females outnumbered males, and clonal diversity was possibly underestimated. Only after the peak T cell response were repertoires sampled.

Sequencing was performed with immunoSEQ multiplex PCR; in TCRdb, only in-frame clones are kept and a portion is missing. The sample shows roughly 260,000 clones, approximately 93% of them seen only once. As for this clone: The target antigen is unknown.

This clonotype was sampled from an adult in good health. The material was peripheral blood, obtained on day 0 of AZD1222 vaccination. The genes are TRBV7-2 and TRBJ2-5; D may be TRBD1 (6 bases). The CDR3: CASILSWSWGPETQYF. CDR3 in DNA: TGTGCCAGCATCCTCTCATGGAGCTGGGGGCCAGAGACCCAGTACTTC.